Listed below are T cell receptor beta chains from one sample, sequenced in a study of blood T cells in healthy people across ages. MiXCR, run by TCRdb on the 5' RACE reads, gives a single entry per CDR3 protein. Of some 1,500,000 distinct CDR3 sequences in the sample, approximately 43% are singletons; the top ten hold roughly 3.7%. Sequenced sample: blood. The receptors here all came from a woman aged 18-35 years in good health. The CDR3 runs from the conserved cysteine through the conserved F or W. The order of the fields is clone size, J gene, D gene, V gene, CDR3 DNA, CDR3 protein. The D gene is left open where the match is weak. Where a row states a size, it is once, few, many or the class of an expanded clone; other rows omit it.

few,TRBJ2-1,TRBD1,TRBV9,TGTGCCAGCAGCGTAGCTCGTGCAGGGGGCTCCTACAATGAGCAGTTCTTC,CASSVARAGGSYNEQFF
NA,TRBJ2-3,NA,TRBV20-1,TGCAGTGCAACGTCCAGCACAGATACGCGGTATTTT,CSATSSTDTRYF
NA,TRBJ2-7,TRBD1,TRBV7-8,TGTGCCAGCAGCTCACAACCGGGACAGGTATTCATCGAGCAGTACTTC,CASSSQPGQVFIEQYF
NA,TRBJ2-7,TRBD2,TRBV5-1,TGCGCCAGCAGCTTGGCTAGCGGGAAGAATGAGCAGTACTTC,CASSLASGKNEQYF
NA,TRBJ2-7,TRBD2,TRBV27,TGTGCCAGCAGGGGAGCGGGGGGGCTGTCCTACGAGCAGTACTTC,CASRGAGGLSYEQYF
few,TRBJ2-1,TRBD2,TRBV7-9,TGTGCCAGCAGCTCAGAAGTTACTAGCGGGAGGTTCTCCTACAATGAGCAGTTCTTC,CASSSEVTSGRFSYNEQFF
few,TRBJ2-1,NA,TRBV7-2,TGTGCCAGCAGCCACAGGTCTGCGGGTTCGTTGGTGGATGAGCAGTTCTTC,CASSHRSAGSLVDEQFF
NA,TRBJ1-1,TRBD1,TRBV7-7,TGTGCTAGCAGCCCGACAGGGATCAGCCGTGAAGCTTTCTTT,CASSPTGISREAFF
few,TRBJ2-7,NA,TRBV4-3,TGCGCCAGCAGCCAAGAATGGACACCATACGAGCAGTACTTC,CASSQEWTPYEQYF
NA,TRBJ2-7,NA,TRBV27,TGTGCCAGCAGTCCCACCGGGACATTGAGCTCCTACGAGCAGTACTTC,CASSPTGTLSSYEQYF
few,TRBJ1-6,TRBD1,TRBV10-3,TGTGCCATCAGGGGGGACAGTTATAATTCACCCCTCCACTTT,CAIRGDSYNSPLHF
once,TRBJ1-1,TRBD1,TRBV28,TGTGCCAGCATACTGGACAGGTACACTGAAGCTTTCTTT,CASILDRYTEAFF
once,TRBJ2-1,NA,TRBV9,TGTGCCAGCAGCGACGAGAGGGCCCTCAATGAGCAGTTCTTC,CASSDERALNEQFF
NA,TRBJ2-7,NA,TRBV19,TGTGCCAGTAGTACCGGCGGGGGCACGTTTGAGCAGTACTTC,CASSTGGGTFEQYF
many,TRBJ1-2,NA,TRBV29-1,TGCAGCGTAGCCCCGGGCACCTACTATGGCTACACCTTC,CSVAPGTYYGYTF
NA,TRBJ1-6,NA,TRBV20-1,TGCAGTGCTAGAGTGGGACACGGCGGTTCACCCCTCCACTTT,CSARVGHGGSPLHF
NA,TRBJ1-1,TRBD1,TRBV5-5,TGTGCCAGCAGCGTAAAGGGGCAGGGGGTGGGGACTGAAGCTTTCTTT,CASSVKGQGVGTEAFF
few,TRBJ2-1,NA,TRBV6-2/TRBV6-3,TGTGCCAGCACCGGGGGACGCCGCAATGAGCAGTTCTTC,CASTGGRRNEQFF
NA,TRBJ2-7,NA,TRBV20-1,TGCAGTGCTCTTAGGGACCGTCGGGTTCTCTCGAGTTCCTACGAGCAGTACTTC,CSALRDRRVLSSSYEQYF
once,TRBJ2-3,NA,TRBV7-3,TGTGCCAGCACCCCAGGGGGGGCCCCCACAGATACGCAGTATTTT,CASTPGGAPTDTQYF
NA,TRBJ1-2,NA,TRBV11-1,TGTGCCAGCAGCTTCCGGGGTTACGATGGCTACACCTTC,CASSFRGYDGYTF
few,TRBJ2-1,NA,TRBV20-1,TGCAGTGCTAGAGCCAGGGTCAATGAGCAGTTCTTC,CSARARVNEQFF
NA,TRBJ2-5,TRBD1,TRBV25-1,TGTGCCAGTGGCAGGGGGCGAGCCCCAGAGACCCGGTACTTC,CASGRGRAPETRYF
NA,TRBJ1-1,NA,TRBV5-1,TGCGCCCGGCGGCCGAACACTGAAGCTTTCTTT,CARRPNTEAFF
NA,TRBJ1-2,TRBD1,TRBV20-1,TGCAGTGCCCGTGGGACAGGGGTTAACTATGGCTACACCTTC,CSARGTGVNYGYTF
NA,TRBJ2-1,NA,TRBV2,TGTGCCAGCGTACCTGGGCGGGGTAACAATGAGCAGTTCTTC,CASVPGRGNNEQFF
NA,TRBJ2-7,NA,TRBV29-1,TGCAGCGTTGAGGTCCGGGAAAAGCCCTACGAGCAGTACTTC,CSVEVREKPYEQYF
few,TRBJ1-2,NA,TRBV6-1,TGTGCCAGCACTCTGGGGGATGAACGGCGTGGCTACACCTTC,CASTLGDERRGYTF
NA,TRBJ2-1,NA,TRBV2,TGTGCCAGACAGGGCTTGTTTCTAGTGCAGTTCTTC,CARQGLFLVQFF
NA,TRBJ2-7,TRBD2,TRBV5-1,TGCGCCAGCAGCGGCTCGGGACTAGCGGGAGGGATGTCCTACGAGCAGTACTTC,CASSGSGLAGGMSYEQYF
NA,TRBJ2-1,TRBD1,TRBV5-1,TGCGCCAGCAGCTTGGCTGGGGACAGGTGGTTCTTC,CASSLAGDRWFF
NA,TRBJ1-2,NA,TRBV4-3,TGCGCCAGCAGCCAAGATCCGGGGATGGGGAACTATGGCTACACCTTC,CASSQDPGMGNYGYTF
few,TRBJ2-3,TRBD2,TRBV7-2,TGTGCCAGCAGCGATCTAGCGGGAACTAGCACAGATACGCAGTATTTT,CASSDLAGTSTDTQYF
few,TRBJ1-1,NA,TRBV4-1,TGCGCCAGCAGACACCCCCTAGTTGGGGTGAACACTGAAGCTTTCTTT,CASRHPLVGVNTEAFF
many,TRBJ2-3,NA,TRBV6-6,TGTGCCAGCAGTGCGAGGGAAGATACGCAGTATTTT,CASSAREDTQYF
NA,TRBJ2-3,NA,TRBV4-2,TGTGCCAGCAGCCAAGACAGGGAATATAGCACAGATACGCAGTATTTT,CASSQDREYSTDTQYF
NA,TRBJ1-1,TRBD1,TRBV20-1,TGCAGTGCTAGAGACCCCCAGGGGGCGGACACTGAAGCTTTCTTT,CSARDPQGADTEAFF
NA,TRBJ1-5,TRBD1,TRBV12-3/TRBV12-4,TGTGCCAGCGCCGACCCAGGGGGATCCCAGCATTTT,CASADPGGSQHF
few,TRBJ2-5,TRBD2,TRBV20-1,TGCAGTGCTACTTCGACGGGACTAGCGGGAGGACTGACCCAGTACTTC,CSATSTGLAGGLTQYF
NA,TRBJ1-2,TRBD1,TRBV14,TGTGCCAGCAGCCAGGGTAACAGGGGCTATGGCTACACCTTC,CASSQGNRGYGYTF